This T cell receptor (beta chain) emerged from a study of tumor-infiltrating lymphocytes in localized non-small cell lung cancer. The protocol was immunoSEQ multiplex PCR, while the TCRdb copy is restricted to in-frame clones and leaves out a portion. The sample holds 11,000 to 15,000 clones, 81% seen once. Trimming took off 11 bases at V and 3 bases at J, with 11 bases between the two ends. This CDR3 is built from 12 residues. Germline V gene sequence: CDR1 ENHRY, CDR2 SYGVKD. The sequenced sample consisted of lung tumor tissue. The rearrangement uses TRBV10-3 and TRBJ1-3, with D possibly TRBD1 on 5 matching bases. The receptor comes from a human donor with non-small cell lung cancer. Here the CDR3 reads CAVSGRGNTIYF. CDR3 nucleotide sequence: TGTGCCGTCTCGGGGCGTGGAAACACCATATATTTT.